Sequencing of this TCR beta chain was carried out in a study of T cell repertoires in cytomegalovirus infection. About the study: Public TCR beta signatures marked donors with CMV infection and the matching HLA.

This clonotype was seen repeatedly, ten times or more. Its antigen is as yet unknown. One entry per CDR3 protein, called by TCRdb with MiXCR from the reads. The data hold a few hundred thousand distinct CDR3 sequences, with roughly an eighth observed a single time. Study findings and constraints: Identification of carriers of CMV plus the relevant HLA was achieved through cumulative public TCR beta family frequency. The response measured ex vivo was dominated by TCR beta clonotypes (HLA-C-restricted and CMV-specific).

The clonotype originates from a human donor in good health (CMV status not recorded). Some clones in this sample may be carry-over from other donors' samples. Material: PBMCs.

CDR3 residues: CASDRGVNTEAFF. The DNA of the CDR3 is TGTGCCAGTGATCGGGGAGTGAACACTGAAGCTTTCTTT. The chain is built from TRBV19 and TRBJ1-1; D not resolved. Germline V lookup: CDR1 LNHDA, CDR2 SQIVND (reference sequence). This CDR3 is 13 amino acids long. Trimming removed 8 bases at V and 0 bases at J, with 10 bases between.